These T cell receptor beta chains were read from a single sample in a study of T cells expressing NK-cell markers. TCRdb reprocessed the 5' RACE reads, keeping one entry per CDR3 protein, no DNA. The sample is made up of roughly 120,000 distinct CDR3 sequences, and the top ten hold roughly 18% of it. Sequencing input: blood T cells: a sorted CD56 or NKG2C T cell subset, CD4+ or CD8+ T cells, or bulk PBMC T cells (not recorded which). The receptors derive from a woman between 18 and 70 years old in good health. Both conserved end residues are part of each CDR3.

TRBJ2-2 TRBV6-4 CASSVLAGGDTGELFF
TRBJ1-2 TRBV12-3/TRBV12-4 CASSLGEGTPIYGYTF
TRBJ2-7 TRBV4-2 CASSLTSGIDEQYF
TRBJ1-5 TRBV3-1 CASSQGGGPQHF
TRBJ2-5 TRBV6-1 CASSQEREETQYF
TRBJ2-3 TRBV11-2 CASSSPGRTDTQYF
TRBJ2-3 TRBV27 CASSLDSGREPSPDTQYF
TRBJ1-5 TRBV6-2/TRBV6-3 CASRSDRMYSNQPQHF
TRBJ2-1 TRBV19 CASSSGSSYNEQFF
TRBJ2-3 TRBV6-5 CASSYRQGRTDTQYF
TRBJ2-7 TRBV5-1 CASSPTAGGAYEQYF
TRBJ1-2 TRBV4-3 CASSPGQNYGYTF
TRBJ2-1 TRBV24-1 CATSDIRYNEQFF
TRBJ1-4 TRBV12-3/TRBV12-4 CASSPSPSANNEKLFF
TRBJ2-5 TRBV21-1 CASSNQRDSLKETQYF
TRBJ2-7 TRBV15 CATSGSPLSYEQYF
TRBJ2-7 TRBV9 CASSVAAGTYEQYF
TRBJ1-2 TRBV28 CASSFFGAGYTF
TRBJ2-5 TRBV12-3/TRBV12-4 CASSLRLAGGPYQETQYF
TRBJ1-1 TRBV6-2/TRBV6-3 CASRSDSYTEAFF
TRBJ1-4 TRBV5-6 CASSLRPDEKLFF
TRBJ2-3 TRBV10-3 CAISELDTQYF
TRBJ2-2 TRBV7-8 CASSLQGTDTGELFF
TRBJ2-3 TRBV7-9 CASSPSGTARGADTQYF
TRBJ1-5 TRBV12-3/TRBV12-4 CASSIGGAEQPQHF
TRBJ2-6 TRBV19 CASSPALTRANVLTF
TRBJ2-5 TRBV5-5 CASSWDTTGGETQYF
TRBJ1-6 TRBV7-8 CASSFGQSSYNSPLHF
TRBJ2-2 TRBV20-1 CSARSGGAGELFF
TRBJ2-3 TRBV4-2 CASSHYTGPTDTQYF
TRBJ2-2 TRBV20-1 CSARDNERGGTGELFF
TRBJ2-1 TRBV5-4 CASSWTINEQFF
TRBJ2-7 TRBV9 CASRGDRDPYEQYF
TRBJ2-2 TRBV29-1 CSVAATGELFF
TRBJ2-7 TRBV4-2 CASSQDGASGSYEQYF
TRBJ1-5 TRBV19 CASSVSTDRSNQPQHF
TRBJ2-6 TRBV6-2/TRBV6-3 CASSYSGHISGANVLTF
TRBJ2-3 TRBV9 CASSGGGTRLTDTQYF
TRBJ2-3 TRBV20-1 CSADREGTQYF
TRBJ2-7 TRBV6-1 CASKGTKNYEQYF
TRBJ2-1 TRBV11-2 CASSPNSGRPLYNEQFF
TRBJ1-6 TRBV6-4 CASSLDMAGNSPLHF
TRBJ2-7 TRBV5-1 CASSLVGASYEQYF
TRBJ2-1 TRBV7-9 CASSLLRQGVGEQFF
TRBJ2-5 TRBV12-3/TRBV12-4 CASSFVGLETQYF
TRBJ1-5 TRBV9 CASSVGGSGNQPQHF
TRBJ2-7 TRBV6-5 CASSYGAGGAYEQYF
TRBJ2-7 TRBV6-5 CATKVTAYEQYF
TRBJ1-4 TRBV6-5 CASSYPTTNEKLFF
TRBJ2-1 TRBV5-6 CASSLSGGGALNEQFF
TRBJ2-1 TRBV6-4 CASRGGGPNNEQFF
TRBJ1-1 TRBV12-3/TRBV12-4 CASSFSGALFEAFF
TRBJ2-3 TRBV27 CASTGSTDTQYF
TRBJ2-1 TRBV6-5 CATMEGNNEQFF